This passage covers 27 T cell receptor beta chains from one sample sequenced in a study of T cells in localized non-small cell lung cancer. Sequencing was performed with immunoSEQ multiplex PCR; in TCRdb, only in-frame clones are kept and a portion is missing. Counted here are some 37,000 clones, around 84% occurring once; the ten biggest clones make up approximately 3.5%. Sequencing was performed on peripheral blood, taken before any cancer treatment. All receptors derive from a man aged 18 to 50 with stage I lung adenocarcinoma.

This rearrangement joins TRBV12-5 to TRBJ2-5; 8 positions match TRBD1. V was clipped by 5 bases and J by 4 bases; unmatched bases: 9. The CDR3 covers 15 residues. Germline values: CDR1 LGHNT, CDR2 FRNRAP. CDR3 loop: CASGPPGGVAETQYF. The CDR3 nucleotides read TGTGCTAGTGGTCCCCCAGGGGGCGTGGCAGAGACCCAGTACTTC.

V is TRBV5-6 and J is TRBJ1-2; D not resolved. CDR1 SGHDT and CDR2 YYEEEE come from the germline V gene. This CDR3 has 14 amino acids. Trimming took off 1 base at V and 3 bases at J, with 10 bases between the two ends. Written as DNA, the CDR3 is TGTGCCAGCAGCTTGCCGGACCGGTACTATGGCTACACCTTC. As protein: CASSLPDRYYGYTF.

The J gene is TRBJ2-5, the V gene TRBV7-2; 10 bases fit TRBD1. The CDR3 totals 17 residues. The J segment lost 0 bases and the V segment lost 4 bases, leaving 8 bases of the junction unmatched. From germline, CDR1 is SGHTA and CDR2 FQGNSA. The CDR3 DNA is TGTGCCAGCAGCTCGGGACTGACAGGGGGCCACCAAGAGACCCAGTACTTC. Its protein product is CASSSGLTGGHQETQYF.

The chain employs TRBV10-3 and TRBJ1-1, with D perhaps TRBD1 (5 bases). This CDR3 region has 13 residues. From germline, CDR1 is ENHRY and CDR2 SYGVKD. Trimming left V 3 bases short and J 12 bases short, with 17 bases between. The CDR3 DNA reads TGTGCCATCAGTGATCCGACAGACCCGTCGACTTTCTTT. Amino acid sequence: CAISDPTDPSTFF.

This clone was seen only a few times. V and J are TRBV18 and TRBJ2-1; D perhaps matches TRBD1 (5 bases). CDR3 length: 15 residues. Germline assignment: CDR1 KGHSH and CDR2 LQKENI. V shed 5 bases and J shed 3 bases, with 14 bases lying between them. CDR3 sequence (DNA): TGTGCCAGCTCATTAGACAGAATCATCTACAATGAGCAGTTCTTC. Encoded protein: CASSLDRIIYNEQFF. Full variable domain (remainder filled in from reference TRBV18 and TRBJ2-1): NAGVMQNPRHLVRRRGQEARLRCSPMKGHSHVYWYRQLPEEGLKFMVYLQKENIIDESGMPKERFSAEFPKEGPSILRIQQVVRGDSAAYFCASSLDRIIYNEQFFGPGTRLTVL.

The gene calls are TRBV15 and TRBJ2-5; 10 positions agree with TRBD2. V trimming: 5 bases; J trimming: 5 bases; junction bases outside the gene matches: 8. The V gene's germline CDR1 is LNHNV and CDR2 YYDKDF (reference sequence). The CDR3 runs 15 residues. The CDR3 loop reads CATSQSSGGSETQYF. CDR3 DNA: TGTGCCACCAGCCAGTCTAGCGGGGGTAGCGAGACCCAGTACTTC.

The chain joins TRBV5-1 to TRBJ1-1; the D is unclear. Germline loops: CDR1 SGHRS, CDR2 YFSETQ. CDR3 length: 15 amino acids. V shed 0 bases and J shed 0 bases, with 9 bases lying between them. The CDR3, as DNA: TGCGCCAGCAGCTTGGAGACTGGCGTGAACACTGAAGCTTTCTTT. It yields the protein CASSLETGVNTEAFF.

The gene calls are TRBV7-3 and TRBJ1-1; D not resolved. The CDR3 totals 15 residues. The germline CDR1 and CDR2 sequences are SGHTA and FQGTGA. V lost 0 bases, J lost 2 bases, and 10 bases lay in between. The CDR3 DNA sequence: TGTGCCAGCAGCTTAACGGGCAGAGCAAACACTGAAGCTTTCTTT. Protein sequence: CASSLTGRANTEAFF.

V usage is TRBV19 and J usage is TRBJ2-7; perhaps TRBD2 as D (6 bases). This CDR3 has 14 amino acids. The germline V gene encodes CDR1 LNHDA and CDR2 SQIVND (reference sequence). Trimming took off 3 bases at V and 0 bases at J, with 9 bases between the two ends. The CDR3 spells CASSIRGSSYEQYF. The CDR3 coding sequence is TGTGCCAGTAGTATTCGGGGGAGCTCCTACGAGCAGTACTTC.

This chain joins TRBV4-1 and TRBJ2-7; 8 bases line up with TRBD1. The CDR3 is 15 amino acids. Germline V gene sequence: CDR1 MGHRA, CDR2 YSYEKL. V was pared by 4 bases and J by 2 bases, with 7 bases of the junction left unmatched. The CDR3 is CASSPAMGQAYEQYF. Here the CDR3 DNA reads TGCGCCAGCAGCCCAGCTATGGGACAGGCCTACGAGCAGTACTTC.

The rearrangement uses TRBV19 and TRBJ1-3; D is perhaps TRBD1 (6 bases). CDR1 and CDR2 from the germline V gene are LNHDA and SQIVND (reference sequence). Trimming took off 5 bases at V and 2 bases at J, with 16 bases between the two ends. There are 16 residues in the CDR3. The CDR3, as DNA: TGTGCCAGTAGTGATCTTGGCAGGGGCGCTGGAAACACCATATATTTT. Protein product: CASSDLGRGAGNTIYF.

This CDR3 reads CASSQPRTQTEGSEAFF. CDR3 DNA: TGTGCCAGCAGCCAGCCGAGGACCCAGACAGAGGGTTCTGAAGCTTTCTTT. V gene TRBV4-2 combines with J gene TRBJ1-1; D may be TRBD1 (5 bases). Trimming cost V 3 bases and J 6 bases, with 23 bases left between them. Germline V gene sequence: CDR1 LGHNA, CDR2 YNFKEQ. The CDR3 has 17 amino acids.

CDR3 sequence: CAISVDGASNQPQHF. CDR3 nucleotide sequence: TGTGCCATCAGTGTAGACGGAGCCAGCAATCAGCCCCAGCATTTT. This chain connects TRBV10-3 to TRBJ1-5; D is uncertain. V was pared by 4 bases and J by 1 base, with 11 bases between. Germline CDR1 is ENHRY and CDR2 is SYGVKD. This CDR3 has 15 residues.

There are a few counts of this clone. The chain couples TRBV7-7 to TRBJ2-2; D possibly matches TRBD1 or TRBD2 (5 bases each). V lost 6 bases and J lost 5, with 13 bases in between. Germline lookup yields CDR1 SSHAT and CDR2 FNYEAQ (reference sequence). CDR3 length equals 14 residues. The CDR3 here is CASSTGTGTGELFF. CDR3 bases: TGTGCCAGCAGTACCGGGACGGGGACCGGGGAGCTGTTTTTT.

The chain combines TRBV7-9 with TRBJ2-7; the D is unclear. CDR3 size: 14 residues. Per germline, CDR1 SEHNR and CDR2 FQNEAQ (reference sequence). V dropped 8 bases and J dropped 2 bases, with 16 bases sitting between them. The CDR3 DNA reads as TGTGCCAGCGGCGACGTTCGCAGCGCCTACGAGCAGTACTTC. This codes for CASGDVRSAYEQYF.

The chain joins TRBV4-3 to TRBJ2-3; D is perhaps TRBD2 (5 bases). Germline values: CDR1 LGHNA, CDR2 YSLEER. V lost 2 bases and J 4 bases, leaving 13 bases between the germline ends. The CDR3 totals 15 residues. CDR3 DNA: TGCGCCAGCAGCCAAAGGGAGAGGTCCGCAGATACGCAGTATTTT. Translating gives CASSQRERSADTQYF.

This chain links TRBV4-1 with TRBJ2-5; 8 bases match TRBD2. CDR1 is MGHRA, CDR2 YSYEKL, per germline. V was clipped by 1 base and J by 4 bases; unmatched bases: 2. The CDR3 runs to 14 residues. The CDR3: CASSQAGGPETQYF. The CDR3 DNA follows: TGCGCCAGCAGCCAAGCGGGGGGGCCAGAGACCCAGTACTTC.

The CDR3 region is CSVVGSAEAFF. Written as DNA, the CDR3 is TGCAGCGTTGTGGGGTCGGCTGAAGCTTTCTTT. The chain uses TRBV29-1 and TRBJ1-1; D gene uncertain. Per germline, CDR1 SQVTM and CDR2 ANQGSEA. Trimming removed 4 bases from V and 6 bases from J, with 9 bases in between. The CDR3 spans 11 residues.

The chain recombines TRBV30 with TRBJ2-7; D unclear. The CDR3 spans 13 residues. Trimming took off 2 bases at V and 0 bases at J, with 8 bases between the two ends. Germline CDR1 GTSNPN, CDR2 SVGIG (reference sequence). The CDR3 is CAWSIDNSYEQYF. In nucleotides, the CDR3 is TGTGCCTGGAGTATTGACAACTCCTACGAGCAGTACTTC. Complete variable domain (other parts from reference TRBV30 and TRBJ2-7): SQTIHQWPATLVQPVGSPLSLECTVEGTSNPNLYWYRQAAGRGLQLLFYSVGIGQISSEVPQNLSASRPQDRQFILSSKKLLLSDSGFYLCAWSIDNSYEQYFGPGTRLTVT.

Here the CDR3 reads CASGLAGVNEQFF. DNA for the CDR3: TGTGCCAGCGGACTAGCGGGGGTCAATGAGCAGTTCTTC. This sequence joins TRBV4-2 and TRBJ2-1; 13 bases match TRBD2. The V gene's germline CDR1 is LGHNA and CDR2 YNFKEQ. There are 13 residues in the CDR3. V lost 8 bases, J lost 6 bases, and 1 base stayed unmatched.

V is TRBV30 and J is TRBJ2-3; D not certain. The CDR3 extends over 16 amino acids. Germline V CDR1 and CDR2: GTSNPN, SVGIG (reference sequence). With 0 bases removed from V and 1 base from J, the gap between germline ends came to 14 bases. The CDR3 here is CAWSVQSGLGTDTQYF. The CDR3 nucleotides read TGTGCCTGGAGTGTACAGTCCGGGCTTGGCACAGATACGCAGTATTTT. The full variable domain, in which reference TRBV30 and TRBJ2-3 provide the parts outside the CDR3, is SQTIHQWPATLVQPVGSPLSLECTVEGTSNPNLYWYRQAAGRGLQLLFYSVGIGQISSEVPQNLSASRPQDRQFILSSKKLLLSDSGFYLCAWSVQSGLGTDTQYFGPGTRLTVL.

The chain joins TRBV7-9 to TRBJ2-7; possibly TRBD2 for D (5 bases). CDR3 length: 18 amino acids. V lost 2 bases and J 4 bases, leaving 24 bases between the germline ends. Germline loops: CDR1 SEHNR, CDR2 FQNEAQ (reference sequence). DNA for the CDR3: TGTGCCAGCAGCTTACCGGCCCTAGGACGGGGAAAAAAGTACGAGCAGTACTTC. Its translation: CASSLPALGRGKKYEQYF.

The chain has TRBV28 and TRBJ2-1; 10 bases map to TRBD2. V dropped 8 bases and J dropped 0; count of bases not matched to a gene: 7. Germline CDR1 reads MDHEN; CDR2 reads SYDVKM. The CDR3 sequence is 16 residues long. Written as DNA, the CDR3 is TGTGCCAGCGCTAGCGGGGGCTCAAGCTCCTACAATGAGCAGTTCTTC. This translates into CASASGGSSSYNEQFF.

This clone was seen a few times. V is TRBV4-3 and J is TRBJ1-5; 7 positions match TRBD1. Germline trimming cut 0 bases from V and 7 bases from J; bases unmatched to any gene: 3. Germline CDR1 and CDR2: LGHNA and YSLEER. The CDR3 has 14 amino acids. The CDR3 DNA sequence: TGCGCCAGCAGCCAAGATACAGGGGCACAGCCCCAGCATTTT. It yields the protein CASSQDTGAQPQHF.

The chain employs TRBV10-3 and TRBJ2-3, with 13 bases identical to TRBD2. The J segment lost 10 bases and the V segment lost 2 bases, leaving 18 bases of the junction unmatched. CDR1 and CDR2 from the germline V gene are ENHRY and SYGVKD. This CDR3 has 19 amino acids. CDR3 sequence (DNA): TGTGCCATCAGTGAGCCAGGGGGACTAGCGGGGAGGGGCCGGAAGCCGCAGTATTTT. Amino acid sequence: CAISEPGGLAGRGRKPQYF.

The V and J genes are TRBV10-3 and TRBJ2-2; D is unresolved. The germline gives CDR1 ENHRY, CDR2 SYGVKD. Trimming cost V 10 bases and J 9 bases, with 21 bases left between them. The CDR3 runs 14 residues. In DNA form, the CDR3 reads TGTGCCAGCCGGGTCGTCACACCTCCGTGGGAGCTGTTTTTT. Residues: CASRVVTPPWELFF.

The V call is TRBV10-3, the J call TRBJ1-1, with 8 positions matching TRBD1. The ends lost 1 base at V and 11 bases at J; junction bases unmatched: 12. CDR3 size: 15 residues. Germline CDR1 reads ENHRY; CDR2 reads SYGVKD. The CDR3 coding sequence is TGTGCCATCAGTGAGTTGGTACAGGGGGTGGGAAAGGCTTTCTTT. It encodes CAISELVQGVGKAFF.